The present T cell receptor beta chain was sequenced within a study of cytomegalovirus exposure and HLA in healthy donors. The donors were in the approximately 130-subject validation cohort; that cohort was separate from the roughly 730-subject first cohort. The method was immunoSEQ multiplex PCR; TCRdb's version includes in-frame clones alone and lacks a portion of them. The repertoire holds over 90,000 clones, with less than 95% as singletons. Whole-study results and caveats: For cytomegalovirus status, the classifier reportedly gave diagnoses with high specificity and sensitivity. Associated with cytomegalovirus, according to the listing, were 170 or so TCR beta chains. Specificity of a few CMV-associated chains for CMV antigens was verified in vitro.

The germline V gene encodes CDR1 SGHRS and CDR2 YFSETQ. V trimming: 3 bases; J trimming: 10 bases; junction bases outside the gene matches: 9. CDR3 length: 15 amino acids. As regards this clone: Antigen specificity is unknown.

The clonotype comes from a young woman in good health and CMV-seronegative. The sequenced material came from PBMCs. The chain is built from TRBV5-1 and TRBJ1-6, with 8 positions matching TRBD1. The CDR3 nucleotides read TGCGCCAGCAGCTCGATAGGACAGGGTGGGTCACCCCTCCACTTT. This translates into CASSSIGQGGSPLHF. Filled out from reference TRBV5-1 and TRBJ1-6, the complete variable domain reads KAGVTQTPRYLIKTRGQQVTLSCSPISGHRSVSWYQQTPGQGLQFLFEYFSETQRNKGNFPGRFSGRQFSNSRSEMNVSTLELGDSALYLCASSSIGQGGSPLHFGNGTRLTVT.